A selection of T cell receptor beta chains follows, all from one sample in a study of breast tumors, draining lymph nodes, adjacent tissues. MiXCR was run by TCRdb on the multiplex PCR reads, yielding one entry per CDR3 protein. The sample holds fewer than 300,000 distinct CDR3 sequences; less than 40% are singletons and the top ten take more than 1.3%. The sequenced material came from axillary lymph node tissue. The receptors come from a female donor with breast cancer. Some clones in this sample may be carry-over from other donors' samples. The CDR3 runs from the conserved cysteine through the conserved F or W.

v_call	j_call	cdr3_aa
TRBV12-5	TRBJ2-1	CARIAGENRSYNEQFF
TRBV15	TRBJ2-1	CATSSSFVRGNNNEQFF
TRBV6-1	TRBJ2-7	CASLPSGRQYEQYF
TRBV20-1	TRBJ2-7	CSATPGLNYEQCF
TRBV29-1	TRBJ1-2	CSVGDRSDNGYTF
TRBV7-2	TRBJ2-3	CASSPRQGPDTQYF
TRBV13	TRBJ2-7	CASSLGGQASYEQYF
TRBV6-2/TRBV6-3	TRBJ2-5	CASSHSGLGKETQYF
TRBV30	TRBJ1-2	CAWSARQGVNYGYTF
TRBV4-1	TRBJ2-7	CASSQPLTSGSSYEQYF
TRBV24-1	TRBJ2-5	CATSARSGSGLETQYF
TRBV7-9	TRBJ2-1	CASSPDYNEQFF
TRBV6-6	TRBJ2-5	CASSYKAGKTQYF
TRBV6-5	TRBJ1-5	CASSYSQGRGQPQHF
TRBV7-2	TRBJ2-1	CASSLSGRGSNEQFF
TRBV15	TRBJ1-1	CATAGTGGTEAFF
TRBV19	TRBJ2-1	CASSIDLWMSSYNEQFF
TRBV4-2	TRBJ1-6	CASSQGDGNNSPLHF
TRBV7-2	TRBJ2-1	CASSVGTSRYNEQFF
TRBV19	TRBJ2-7	CASSKGRYPTYEQYF
TRBV7-2	TRBJ2-4	CASTPARLAGDSGLAKNIQYF
TRBV5-6	TRBJ2-3	CASSLDFGGLSTDTQYF
TRBV7-8	TRBJ2-3	CASSPGRDSALTDTQYF
TRBV9	TRBJ2-5	CASSGGGRKETQYF
TRBV20-1	TRBJ2-7	CSAKTSRWREIAEQYF
TRBV9	TRBJ2-5	CASSVGDNDRGTLYF
TRBV4-3	TRBJ2-1	CASSQGPSGSGGNEQFF
TRBV20-1	TRBJ2-5	CSAVMTDPQETQYF
TRBV4-3	TRBJ2-3	CASSQDKTSGRGTQYF
TRBV3-1	TRBJ2-3	CASSQGGGRTDTQYF
TRBV30	TRBJ2-7	CAWSDAYEQYF
TRBV12-3/TRBV12-4	TRBJ1-2	CASRMQGHHGYTF
TRBV19	TRBJ1-2	CASSMGGVANYGYTF
TRBV7-8	TRBJ1-5	CASSLARVDPQHF
TRBV29-1	TRBJ2-2	CSSNAGELFF
TRBV4-3	TRBJ1-1	CASSPFLNTEAFF